Following are 14 T cell receptor beta chains from one sample sequenced in a study of blood T cell repertoires in COVID-19. The data were produced by immunoSEQ multiplex PCR, yet TCRdb's version contains in-frame clones alone and is incomplete. The sample lists about 73,000 clones, roughly four fifths occurring once. Sequencing used peripheral blood. The receptor source for this set is a human donor in a cohort sampled during active COVID-19.

J is TRBJ2-7 and V is TRBV9, with 11 bases matching TRBD1. Germline values: CDR1 SGDLS, CDR2 YYNGEE. After removal of 4 bases from V and 6 bases from J, the junction contained 9 bases not matched to a gene. The CDR3 is 15 residues long. The CDR3 nucleotides read TGTGCCAGCAGCATCGAAGGGACAGGGGGAGGCGAGCAGTACTTC. Translation: CASSIEGTGGGEQYF.

This sequence joins TRBV7-6 and TRBJ2-5, with 8 bases matching TRBD1. The CDR3 has 13 amino acids. Looked up from germline, CDR1 is SGHVS and CDR2 is FNYEAQ. CDR3 region: CASSQGALETQYF. The DNA of the CDR3 is TGTGCGTCGTCCCAGGGGGCATTGGAGACCCAGTACTTC.

The chain recombines TRBV7-3 with TRBJ2-5; a weak D match, TRBD1 (6 bases). Germline CDR1 SGHTA, CDR2 FQGTGA. CDR3 size: 16 residues. Deletions cut 1 base from V and 2 bases from J, with 14 bases between. CDR3 protein: CASSLMGQGIQETQYF. The CDR3 DNA sequence: TGTGCCAGCAGCTTAATGGGGCAGGGGATTCAAGAGACCCAGTACTTC. Variable domain in full (rest from reference TRBV7-3 and TRBJ2-5): GAGVSQTPSNKVTEKGKYVELRCDPISGHTALYWYRQSLGQGPEFLIYFQGTGAADDSGLPNDRFFAVRPEGSVSTLKIQRTERGDSAVYLCASSLMGQGIQETQYFGPGTRLLVL.

The rearrangement links TRBV11-2 to TRBJ2-5; 10 bases agree with TRBD1. Germline assignment: CDR1 SGHAT and CDR2 FQNNGV. The ends lost 5 bases at V and 5 bases at J; junction bases unmatched: 5. This CDR3 spans 14 amino acids. The CDR3 loop is CASSPTGGRETQYF. The CDR3 bases are TGTGCCAGCAGCCCGACAGGGGGCCGGGAGACCCAGTACTTC.

The chain recombines TRBV29-1 with TRBJ2-7; 7 bases line up with TRBD1. The CDR3 is made up of 12 amino acids. The V and J ends lost 6 bases and 0 bases, in that order; junction bases with no gene match: 2. CDR1 SQVTM and CDR2 ANQGSEA come from the germline V gene. The CDR3 loop reads CSVRTGSYEQYF. In DNA, the CDR3 is TGCAGCGTCCGGACAGGCTCCTACGAGCAGTACTTC.

In its sample, this clone was seen once. The chain combines TRBV10-3 with TRBJ2-2; D perhaps matches TRBD1 (5 bases). The CDR3 totals 15 residues. The V gene lost 2 bases and the J gene lost 4 bases, with 11 bases spanning the gap. Looked up from germline, CDR1 is ENHRY and CDR2 is SYGVKD. The CDR3 DNA follows: TGTGCCATCAGTGAGACAGGTTTGGGCACCGGGGAGCTGTTTTTT. It specifies CAISETGLGTGELFF.

The chain couples TRBV19 to TRBJ2-7; D uncertain. The V gene's germline CDR1 is LNHDA and CDR2 SQIVND (reference sequence). V shed 5 bases and J shed 5 bases, with 13 bases lying between them. The CDR3 has 13 amino acids. The CDR3 region has the DNA TGTGCCAGTAGTTTGTACCCCCGGGACGAGCAGTACTTC. Its protein product is CASSLYPRDEQYF.

The chain couples TRBV7-3 to TRBJ1-1; D gene ambiguous. The CDR3 totals 13 residues. The germline V and J ends were trimmed by 5 bases and 3 bases, with 10 bases remaining between them. Germline lookup yields CDR1 SGHTA and CDR2 FQGTGA. DNA for the CDR3: TGTGCCAGCAGCCTACGACGGGACACTGAAGCTTTCTTT. Translation gives CASSLRRDTEAFF.

This rearrangement joins TRBV2 to TRBJ2-1; 10 bases are a match to TRBD2. The CDR3 runs to 14 residues. Trimming cost V 7 bases and J 4 bases; bases outside gene matches: 4. The germline V gene encodes CDR1 SNHLY and CDR2 FYNNEI. CDR3 sequence (DNA): TGTGCCAGCAATCTAGCGGGGGTATACAATGAGCAGTTCTTC. It specifies CASNLAGVYNEQFF.

The chain recombines TRBV18 with TRBJ1-2, with 7 nucleotides matching TRBD1. The CDR3 sequence is 13 residues long. Trimming removed 3 bases from V and 3 bases from J; junction bases left unmatched: 1. Germline-derived CDR1 and CDR2 are KGHSH and LQKENI. CDR3 bases: TGTGCCAGCTCACCTACAGGGGACTATGGCTACACCTTC. Its translation is CASSPTGDYGYTF.

The chain's CDR3 is CASSVRQGRNEKLFF. The CDR3 DNA follows: TGTGCCAGCAGTGTAAGACAGGGTCGAAATGAAAAACTGTTTTTT. The V call is TRBV2, the J call TRBJ1-4; 7 nucleotides match TRBD1. V gave up 4 bases and J gave up 5 bases; unmatched junction bases: 7. The CDR3 length is 15 residues. The germline V gene has CDR1 SNHLY and CDR2 FYNNEI.

The chain carries TRBV5-1 and TRBJ2-7; 9 bases map to TRBD1. Germline CDR1 SGHRS, CDR2 YFSETQ. Unmatched junction bases numbered 23, after V lost 4 bases and J lost 0 bases. The CDR3 sequence is 21 residues long. This CDR3 is CASSPPFAGQGRKLYSYEQYF. In DNA, the CDR3 is TGCGCCAGCAGCCCCCCATTTGCGGGACAGGGCCGTAAGCTATACTCCTACGAGCAGTACTTC.

This chain joins TRBV7-2 and TRBJ1-2; D is ambiguous. With 5 bases removed from V and 0 bases from J, the gap between germline ends came to 10 bases. CDR3 length: 14 amino acids. The germline CDR1 and CDR2 sequences are SGHTA and FQGNSA. CDR3 nucleotide sequence: TGTGCCAGCAGCCAAGCGGGCGCTAACTATGGCTACACCTTC. It codes for CASSQAGANYGYTF.

The chain carries TRBV6-5 and TRBJ1-2; TRBD1 aligns across 7 bases. The CDR3 contains 16 residues. Germline values: CDR1 MNHEY, CDR2 SVGAGI. V dropped 2 bases and J dropped 8; count of bases not matched to a gene: 14. The CDR3 DNA follows: TGTGCCAGCAGTTACACAACCCACTCAGGGGGTAAAGGCTACACCTTC. Encoded protein: CASSYTTHSGGKGYTF.